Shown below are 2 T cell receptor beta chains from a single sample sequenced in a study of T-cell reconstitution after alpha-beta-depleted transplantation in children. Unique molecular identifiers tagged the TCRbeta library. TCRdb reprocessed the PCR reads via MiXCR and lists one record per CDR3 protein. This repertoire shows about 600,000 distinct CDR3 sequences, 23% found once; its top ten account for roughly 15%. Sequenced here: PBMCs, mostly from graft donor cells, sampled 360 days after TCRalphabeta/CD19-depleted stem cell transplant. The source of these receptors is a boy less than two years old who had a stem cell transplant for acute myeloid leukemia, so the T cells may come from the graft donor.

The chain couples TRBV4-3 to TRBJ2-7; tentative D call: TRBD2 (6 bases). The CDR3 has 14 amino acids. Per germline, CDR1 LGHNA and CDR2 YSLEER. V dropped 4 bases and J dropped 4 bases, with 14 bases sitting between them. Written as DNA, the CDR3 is TGCGCCAGCAGCCCACTTCGGGGGTGGTACGAGCAGTACTTC. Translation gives CASSPLRGWYEQYF.

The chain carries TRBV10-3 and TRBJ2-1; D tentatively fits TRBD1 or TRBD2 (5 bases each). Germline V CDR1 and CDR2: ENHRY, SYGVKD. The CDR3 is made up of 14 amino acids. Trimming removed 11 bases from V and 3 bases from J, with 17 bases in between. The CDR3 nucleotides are TGTGCCTGCTGGGACGCCCTTAACTACAATGAGCAGTTCTTC. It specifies CACWDALNYNEQFF.